This entry features one T cell receptor (beta chain) sequence. The antigen is not known. CD45RO/CCR7/CD25/CD127/CD95/CD27 sorting isolated CD4+ naive, central memory, regulatory and stem cell-like memory cells. Each population that was sorted was more than 95% pure. This sample was included in a study of beta chain features in type 1 diabetes. Study results and caveats: The naive, central memory and Treg TCRB repertoires of patients appeared to be more similar to one another than those of healthy donors. Since sequencing was performed on cDNA, cells with high TCR expression could be over-represented. Type 1 diabetes patients had moderately but significantly shorter TCRB CDR3s in all four CD4+ subsets.

The whole isolated RNA underwent reverse transcription, so sequencing captured expressed TCRB transcripts. Data came from immunoSEQ multiplex PCR; TCRdb stores just in-frame clones and leaves some out. The sample has 200,000 to 300,000 clones, 20% seen once. The sequenced material came from naive CD4+ T cells from blood. This clonotype originated in a woman between 35 and 50 years old with type 1 diabetes.

CDR3 DNA sequence: TGTGCCATCCACCCGGGACAGGGGGATGGTCAGCCCCAGCATTTT. Protein product: CAIHPGQGDGQPQHF. The rearrangement links TRBV10-3 to TRBJ1-5; 11 bases align to TRBD1. With V trimmed by 8 bases and J by 6 bases, 9 bases remained unmatched. The CDR3 is 15 residues long. Germline V gene data show CDR1 as ENHRY and CDR2 as SYGVKD.